The T cell receptor (beta chain) under discussion was sequenced for a study of blood T cell repertoires in COVID-19 (dated by TCRdb to the early 2020s). About the full investigation: The collaborator samples originated in the United States, Italy and Spain and spanned the acute and convalescent phases of COVID-19. The material from the prospective study consisted of cDNA or gDNA derived from T cells, B-cell-depleted T cells, or PBMCs. Subjects who had been exposed to COVID-19, were actively infected with it, or had recovered from it provided the deeply sampled blood TCRbeta repertoires that made up the dataset. The repertoires were released in a freely available public database meant as a resource for research on the immune response to SARS-CoV-2. The samples were drawn from the first 160 participants of the ongoing ImmuneRACE study and from about 1,200 subjects provided by 6 global collaborators. A de-identified subject ID, COVID-19 status, age in years and sex were almost always included in the sample metadata. HLA class I and class II types, where available, came from metadata supplied by the sample provider rather than from assay-based typing.

TCRbeta CDR3 regions were amplified from genomic DNA by means of the immunoSEQ Assay, a bias-controlled multiplex PCR. Under the source paper's analysis protocol: Nucleated cell counts per sample were estimated from amplification of reference gene primers within the assay. Sequence reads were collapsed and filtered to measure the absolute abundance of every unique TCRbeta CDR3 rearrangement. For each sample, productive Simpson clonality was calculated as the square root of Simpson's diversity index across productive rearrangements. The table comes from immuneACCESS by way of TCRdb, which keeps in-frame sequences with V and J called. Part of the clones is missing from these tables; in studies checked, under half for an unresolved V gene and the rest for unknown reasons. The V and J calls and the clone size are those of that table, but D and trimming were determined from the DNA. In all, the sample holds 120,000 or so clones, and 72% of those were seen once. Of the sample, more than 7.5% is held by the ten largest clones.

In regard to this clone: It lacks a known antigen. There are no base qualities to consult, and no much larger clone falls within one base.

Whole blood was collected in K2EDTA tubes by collaborating institutions according to the institutions' own protocols. For TCRbeta analysis, collaborators shipped samples as frozen whole blood, isolated PBMCs, or DNA extracted from either of those sample types. Paper-wide results and their limitations: Clinical and demographic metadata were provided uncurated, with the amount varying by source and participant.

The clonotype comes from a woman aged 55-70 years with acute or convalescent COVID-19. The sample consisted of peripheral blood.

The bases are TGTGCCAGCAGCCAAGAAGGTGGGGGGGCCACCTACAATGAGCAGTTCTTC. It codes for CASSQEGGGATYNEQFF. This receptor chain uses TRBV3-1 (or the pseudogene TRBV3-2) and TRBJ2-1; the D gene is possibly TRBD2, with 7 bases matching. Via the germline V gene (reference sequence), CDR1 is LGHDT and CDR2 YNNKEL. The CDR3 spans 17 residues, from the cysteine through the phenylalanine. CDR3 DNA only is kept here, 51 bases in frame from base 1. V loses 0 bases, J loses 2 bases, and the germline ends lie 14 bases apart.